This T cell receptor beta chain is drawn from a study of PD-L1 blockade in urothelial cancer. Overall study: Blood was analyzed 3 weeks (second dose) and 6 weeks after treatment start. Researchers found blood samples held a median of approximately 150,000 T cells.

TCRdb's table, derived via immunoSEQ multiplex PCR, lists solely in-frame clones and lacks some. The sample holds 35,000 to 40,000 clones, about 85% seen once. Regarding time point: pretreatment peripheral blood. This clone has just a few counts. V lost 5 bases and J lost 11; bases outside the gene matches: 11. This CDR3 comprises 13 residues. Germline CDR1 MNHNY, CDR2 SVGAGI (reference sequence). J is TRBJ1-1 and V is TRBV6-6; 7 bases map to TRBD1. The TCR originated in a man older than 75 with urothelial cancer. Sequences were derived from PBMCs, sampled around atezolizumab (anti-PD-L1) treatment. The CDR3 loop reads CASSPGTDEYAFF. For the CDR3, the DNA is TGTGCCAGCAGTCCTGGGACAGATGAGTATGCTTTCTTT.